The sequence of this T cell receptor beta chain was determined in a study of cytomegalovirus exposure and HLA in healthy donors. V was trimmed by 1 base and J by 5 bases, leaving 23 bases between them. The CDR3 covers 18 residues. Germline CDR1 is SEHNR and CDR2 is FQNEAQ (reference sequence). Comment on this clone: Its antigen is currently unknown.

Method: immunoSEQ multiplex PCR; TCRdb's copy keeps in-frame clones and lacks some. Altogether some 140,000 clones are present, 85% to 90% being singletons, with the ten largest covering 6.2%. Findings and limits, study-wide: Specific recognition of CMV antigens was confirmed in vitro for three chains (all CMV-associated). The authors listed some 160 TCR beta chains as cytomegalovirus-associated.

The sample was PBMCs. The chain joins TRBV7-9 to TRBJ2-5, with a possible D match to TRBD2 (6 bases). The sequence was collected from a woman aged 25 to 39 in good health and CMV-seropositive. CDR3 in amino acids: CASSLGSYGSPSGETQYF. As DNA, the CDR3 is TGTGCCAGCAGCTTAGGGTCGTACGGCAGCCCAAGCGGGGAGACCCAGTACTTC.